This T cell receptor beta chain was sequenced in a study of T cells after yellow fever vaccination. TCRdb ran MiXCR on the 5' RACE reads and lists one entry per CDR3 protein. The repertoire holds more than 300,000 distinct CDR3 sequences, around 6.8% seen once, with 18% in the top ten. A word on this clonotype: Its target is unknown.

Notes on the study in general: Booster sampling recovered most clones from primary vaccination (96% CD4, around 90% CD8). Overall, a small share of clonotypes was seen in both CD4 and CD8 compartments.

The germline V gene has CDR1 SGHDT and CDR2 YYEEEE. CDR3 length equals 17 residues. V gave up 0 bases and J gave up 2 bases, with 17 bases separating them. The sequence was collected from a man younger than 35 who received the YFV17D yellow fever vaccine. The V call is TRBV5-6, the J call TRBJ1-1; D is uncertain. The sequenced sample was PBMCs, obtained roughly seven weeks after the first yellow fever vaccination. Written as DNA, the CDR3 is TGTGCCAGCAGCTTGGCGCCTCATACGTACCCTAACACTGAAGCTTTCTTT. It encodes CASSLAPHTYPNTEAFF.